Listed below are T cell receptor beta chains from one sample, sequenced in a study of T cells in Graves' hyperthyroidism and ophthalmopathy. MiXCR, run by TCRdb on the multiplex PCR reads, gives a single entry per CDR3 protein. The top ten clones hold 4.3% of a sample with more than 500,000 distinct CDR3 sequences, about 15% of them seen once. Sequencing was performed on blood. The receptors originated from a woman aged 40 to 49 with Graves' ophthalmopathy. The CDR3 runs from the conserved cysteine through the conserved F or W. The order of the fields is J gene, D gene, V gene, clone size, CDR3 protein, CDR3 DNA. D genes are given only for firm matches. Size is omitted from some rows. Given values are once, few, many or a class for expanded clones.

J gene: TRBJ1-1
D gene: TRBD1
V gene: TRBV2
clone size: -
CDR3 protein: CASRRVTGEMNTEAFF
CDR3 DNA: TGTGCCAGCAGGAGGGTAACAGGGGAGATGAACACTGAAGCTTTCTTT

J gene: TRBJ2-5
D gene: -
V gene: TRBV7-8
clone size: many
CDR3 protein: CASSLRPSTNQETQYF
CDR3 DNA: TGTGCCAGCAGCTTACGGCCTAGCACTAACCAAGAGACCCAGTACTTC

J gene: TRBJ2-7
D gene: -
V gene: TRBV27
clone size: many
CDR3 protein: CASSNVRGYEQYF
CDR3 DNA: TGTGCCAGCAGTAACGTCAGGGGCTACGAGCAGTACTTC

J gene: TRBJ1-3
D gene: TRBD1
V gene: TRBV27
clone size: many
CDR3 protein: CASSRTGGLNTIYF
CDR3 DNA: TGTGCCAGCAGTAGAACAGGGGGCTTGAACACCATATATTTT

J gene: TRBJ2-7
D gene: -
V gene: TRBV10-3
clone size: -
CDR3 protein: CAISERAVSYEQYF
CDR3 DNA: TGTGCCATCAGTGAGCGGGCGGTTTCCTACGAGCAGTACTTC

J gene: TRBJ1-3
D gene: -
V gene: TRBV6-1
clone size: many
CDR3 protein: CASSGGFVGHTIYF
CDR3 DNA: TGTGCCAGCAGTGGCGGGTTCGTGGGTCACACCATATATTTT

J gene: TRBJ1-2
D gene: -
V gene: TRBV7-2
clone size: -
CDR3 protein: CASSFPGGNYGYTF
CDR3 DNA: TGTGCCAGCAGCTTCCCAGGAGGGAACTATGGCTACACCTTC

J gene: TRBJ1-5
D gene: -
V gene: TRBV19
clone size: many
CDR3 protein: CASSINSGFNQPQHF
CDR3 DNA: TGTGCCAGTAGTATTAACAGTGGGTTCAATCAGCCCCAGCATTTT

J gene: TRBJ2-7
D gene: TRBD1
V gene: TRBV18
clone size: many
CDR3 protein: CASSPRQGEYEQYF
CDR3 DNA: TGTGCCAGCTCACCAAGGCAGGGGGAGTACGAGCAGTACTTC

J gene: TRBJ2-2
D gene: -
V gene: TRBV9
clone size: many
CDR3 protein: CASSSSVASNTGELFF
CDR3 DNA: TGTGCCAGCAGCTCTAGCGTCGCCTCGAACACCGGGGAGCTGTTTTTT

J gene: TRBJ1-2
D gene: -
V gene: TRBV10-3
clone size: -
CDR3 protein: CAIRAGSGIYGYTF
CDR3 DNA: TGTGCCATCAGGGCAGGGTCGGGGATCTATGGCTACACCTTC

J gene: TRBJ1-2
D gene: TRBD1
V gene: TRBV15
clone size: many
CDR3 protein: CATSTGTGGADYGYTF
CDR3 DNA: TGTGCCACCAGCACCGGGACAGGGGGCGCAGACTATGGCTACACCTTC

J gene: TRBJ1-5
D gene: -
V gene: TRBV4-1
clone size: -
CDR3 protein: CASSPARSNQPQHF
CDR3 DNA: TGCGCCAGCAGCCCGGCCCGTAGCAATCAGCCCCAGCATTTT

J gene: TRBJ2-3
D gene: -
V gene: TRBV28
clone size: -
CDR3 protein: CASSSGDTDTQYF
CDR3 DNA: TGTGCCAGCAGTTCGGGAGACACAGATACGCAGTATTTT

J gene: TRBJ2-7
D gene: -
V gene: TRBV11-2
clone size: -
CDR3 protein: CASSDRSKGLVNEQYF
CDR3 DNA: TGTGCCAGCAGCGACAGGTCTAAGGGATTGGTTAACGAGCAGTACTTC

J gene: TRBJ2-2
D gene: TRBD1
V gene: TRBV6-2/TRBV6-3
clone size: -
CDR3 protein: CASNPRDRGTGELFF
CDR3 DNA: TGTGCCAGCAACCCGCGGGACAGGGGCACCGGGGAGCTGTTTTTT

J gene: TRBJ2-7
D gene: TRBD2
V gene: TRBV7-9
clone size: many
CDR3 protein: CASSLFGGASGYEQYF
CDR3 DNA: TGTGCCAGCAGCTTATTCGGTGGGGCTAGCGGCTACGAGCAGTACTTC

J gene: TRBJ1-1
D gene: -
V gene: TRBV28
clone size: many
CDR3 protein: CASSPQFYTEAFF
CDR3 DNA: TGTGCCAGCAGTCCACAGTTCTACACTGAAGCTTTCTTT

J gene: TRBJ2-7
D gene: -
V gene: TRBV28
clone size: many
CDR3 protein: CASSLLHLHEQYF
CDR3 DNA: TGTGCCAGCAGTTTACTCCACCTCCACGAGCAGTACTTC

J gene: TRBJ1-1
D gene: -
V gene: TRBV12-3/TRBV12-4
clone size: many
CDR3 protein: CASSYDSEAFF
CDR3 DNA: TGTGCCAGCAGTTACGACAGTGAAGCTTTCTTT

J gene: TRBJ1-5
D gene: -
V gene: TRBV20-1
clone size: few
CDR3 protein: CSASTGGGNQPQHF
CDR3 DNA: TGCAGTGCTAGCACGGGGGGTGGCAATCAGCCCCAGCATTTT

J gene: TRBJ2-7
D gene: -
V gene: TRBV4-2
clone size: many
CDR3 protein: CASSQDGAGTYEQYF
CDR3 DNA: TGTGCCAGCAGCCAAGATGGAGCAGGGACCTACGAGCAGTACTTC

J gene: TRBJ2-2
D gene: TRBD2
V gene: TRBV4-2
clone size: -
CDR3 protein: CASSPGTSGSLNTGELFF
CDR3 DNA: TGTGCCAGCAGCCCTGGGACTAGCGGGAGTTTGAACACCGGGGAGCTGTTTTTT

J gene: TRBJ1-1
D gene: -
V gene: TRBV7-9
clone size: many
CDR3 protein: CASSLSTQEAFF
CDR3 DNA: TGTGCCAGCAGCTTGTCTACACAGGAAGCTTTCTTT

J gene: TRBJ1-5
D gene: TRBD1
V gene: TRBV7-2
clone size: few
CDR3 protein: CASSGTGGGSQPQHF
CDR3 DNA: TGTGCCAGCAGCGGCACAGGGGGTGGCAGTCAGCCCCAGCATTTT

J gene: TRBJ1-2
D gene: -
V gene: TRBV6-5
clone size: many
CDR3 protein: CASSYSRGPVYGYTF
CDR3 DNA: TGTGCCAGCAGTTACTCGAGGGGCCCTGTCTATGGCTACACCTTC

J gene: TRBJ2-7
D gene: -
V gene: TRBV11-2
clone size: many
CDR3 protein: CATKVGRSYEQYF
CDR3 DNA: TGTGCCACCAAGGTGGGTCGTTCCTACGAGCAGTACTTC

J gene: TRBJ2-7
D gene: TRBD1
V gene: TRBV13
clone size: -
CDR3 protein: CASSSALGTGAIYEQYF
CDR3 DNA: TGTGCCAGCAGCTCCGCCTTGGGGACAGGGGCCATCTACGAGCAGTACTTC

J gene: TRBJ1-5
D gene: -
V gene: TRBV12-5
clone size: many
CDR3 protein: CASGLSTYDTGNQPQHF
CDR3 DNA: TGTGCTAGTGGTCTCTCCACCTACGACACGGGCAATCAGCCCCAGCATTTT